This is a list of T cell receptor beta chains from one sample in a study of blood T cells in healthy people across ages. TCRdb re-called the 5' RACE reads through MiXCR, storing one row per CDR3 protein. Of approximately 800,000 distinct CDR3 sequences in the sample, around three fifths are singletons; the top ten hold around 25%. Sequencing was performed on blood. These receptor sequences come from a man in his forties or fifties in good health. The CDR3 runs from the conserved cysteine through the conserved F or W. The D gene is left open where the match is weak. The size entry is marked missing in some rows and otherwise reads once, few, many or a size class.

V gene	J gene	D gene	clone size	CDR3 DNA	CDR3 protein
TRBV7-6	TRBJ2-7	-	-	TGTGCCAGCAGCCGAGCTCGAGCGGGCAACTCCTACGAGCAGTACTTC	CASSRARAGNSYEQYF
TRBV29-1	TRBJ2-1	-	-	TGCAGCGTTGAAGAGGGAGTCAACGGCAATGAGCAGTTCTTC	CSVEEGVNGNEQFF
TRBV7-2	TRBJ2-2	-	-	TGTGCCAGCAGCCCGAATCAGGGAAGCGGGGAGCTGTTTTTT	CASSPNQGSGELFF
TRBV5-4	TRBJ2-7	-	-	TGTGCCAGCAGCTCAGGACCCCTCATCTACGAGCAGTACTTC	CASSSGPLIYEQYF
TRBV6-5	TRBJ2-6	-	-	TGTGTCAGCAGTTACACTGGGGCCAACGTCCTGACTTTC	CVSSYTGANVLTF
TRBV7-2	TRBJ2-3	-	-	TGTGCCAGCAGCTTAGGCTCCTTGAGAGTAGATACGCAGTATTTT	CASSLGSLRVDTQYF
TRBV6-5	TRBJ2-7	-	-	TGTGCCAGCAGTTACGTGGATAGCTCCTACGAGCAGTACTTC	CASSYVDSSYEQYF
TRBV5-4	TRBJ2-5	TRBD2	-	TGTGCCAGCAGCTTCCCGGGACTAGCGGGGGAGCAGTACTTC	CASSFPGLAGEQYF
TRBV28	TRBJ2-1	-	-	TGTGCCAGCAGCCAACCCGGAGACTCCTACAATGAGCAGTTCTTC	CASSQPGDSYNEQFF
TRBV28	TRBJ1-5	-	-	TGTGCCAGCAGGCAGTCCCTTCGGCCCCAGCATTTT	CASRQSLRPQHF
TRBV11-3	TRBJ2-7	-	once	TGTGCCAGCCAGCTTCTGCTAGGCGGGAAGCCAGGATACGAGCAGTACTTC	CASQLLLGGKPGYEQYF
TRBV7-2	TRBJ2-4	-	few	TGTGCCAGCAGCTTGGGAATGGGAGTCAAAAACATTCAGTACTTC	CASSLGMGVKNIQYF
TRBV27	TRBJ2-7	-	-	TGTGCCAGCAGTTTATCTGGCGGGAACACCTACGAGCAGTACTTC	CASSLSGGNTYEQYF
TRBV19	TRBJ1-5	-	-	TGTGCCAGTAGTAGCGCGGCAGGTAGGGCTAATCAGCCCCAGCATTTT	CASSSAAGRANQPQHF
TRBV7-2	TRBJ2-7	-	-	TGTGCCAGCAGTGAGACCTCCTACGAGCAGTACTTC	CASSETSYEQYF
TRBV25-1	TRBJ2-5	-	few	TGTGCCGGAGGGGAGACCCAGTACTTC	CAGGETQYF
TRBV7-2	TRBJ2-5	TRBD2	few	TGTGCCAGCAGCTTAGTGGGACTAGCGGGAGAGACCCAGTACTTC	CASSLVGLAGETQYF
TRBV3-1	TRBJ2-5	-	-	TGTGCCAGCAGCCAACCTAGAGTAGATACGCAGTACTTC	CASSQPRVDTQYF
TRBV20-1	TRBJ1-5	-	-	TGCAGTGCTAGATCAAGTCTGGGAGGTGTGGATAGCAATCAGCCCCAGCATTTT	CSARSSLGGVDSNQPQHF
TRBV6-2/TRBV6-3	TRBJ2-6	-	-	TGTGCCAGCAGTTCGCCGGGAATCTCTGGGGCCAACGTCCTGACTTTC	CASSSPGISGANVLTF
TRBV15	TRBJ2-7	-	-	TGTGCCACCAGCAGATCCCGGGACACCTTCTACGAGCAGTACTTC	CATSRSRDTFYEQYF
TRBV14	TRBJ1-2	-	-	TGTGCCAGCAGCCAAGAGCTGTCAAACTATGGCTACACCTTC	CASSQELSNYGYTF
TRBV6-4	TRBJ1-5	-	-	TGTGCCAGCTCTACAGGGAATAGCAATCAGCCCCAGCATTTT	CASSTGNSNQPQHF
TRBV12-3/TRBV12-4	TRBJ2-7	-	-	TGTGCCAGCAGTCGCGGCCGAGACGTTTCCTACGAGCAGTACTTC	CASSRGRDVSYEQYF
TRBV5-1	TRBJ2-3	-	few	TGCGCCAGCAGCTTGGATGGGGTACCAAGCACAGATACGCAGTATTTT	CASSLDGVPSTDTQYF
TRBV4-2	TRBJ2-1	TRBD2	few	TGTGCCAGCAGCCAAGAAATGGTGTCTAGCGGGATGGGTGAGCAGTTCTTC	CASSQEMVSSGMGEQFF